The 27 T cell receptor beta chains listed next were all sequenced from one sample in a study of blood T cell repertoires in COVID-19 (TCRdb year 2020). Library preparation employed the immunoSEQ multiplex PCR assay. TCRdb carries this immuneACCESS record with in-frame sequences only. Its versions omit some clonotypes, under half of them owing to an unresolved V gene in the studies checked, with the rest unexplained. This sample lists about 200,000 clones; roughly 85% were detected once. The ten largest make up around a fifth of the sample. Specimen: peripheral blood. All receptors come from a man in his sixties with active or convalescent COVID-19.

This clone was picked up a small number of times. The chain is built from TRBV5-1 and TRBJ2-1; weak D call: TRBD1 (6 bases). V was shortened by 4 bases and J by 7 bases, with 15 bases between the two germline ends. CDR1 is SGHRS, CDR2 YFSETQ, per germline. CDR3 size: 14 residues. CDR3 sequence: CASSHGQRGNEQFF. As DNA, the CDR3 is TGCGCCAGCAGCCACGGACAGAGGGGGAATGAGCAGTTCTTC.

The gene calls are TRBV3-1 (or the pseudogene TRBV3-2) and TRBJ1-2; TRBD1 matches at 8 bases. The CDR3 has 15 amino acids. The germline gives CDR1 LGHDT, CDR2 YNNKEL (reference sequence). Unmatched junction bases numbered 4, after V lost 0 bases and J lost 4 bases. The DNA of the CDR3 is TGTGCCAGCAGCCAAGACGACAGGGGATTCTATGGCTACACCTTC. Protein sequence: CASSQDDRGFYGYTF.

CDR3 region: CASSPPGGVETQYF. For the CDR3, the DNA is TGTGCCAGCAGCCCTCCGGGGGGGGTGGAGACCCAGTACTTC. The chain carries TRBV7-9 and TRBJ2-5, with 8 bases fitting TRBD2. The CDR3 covers 14 residues. The germline CDR1 and CDR2 sequences are SEHNR and FQNEAQ (reference sequence). V was pared by 5 bases and J by 5 bases, with 7 bases of the junction left unmatched.

This chain connects TRBV24-1 to TRBJ2-2; 8 bases line up with TRBD1. The CDR3 covers 14 residues. CDR1 KGHDR and CDR2 SFDVKD come from the germline V gene. Trimming took 4 bases from V and 3 from J; bases not matched to a gene: 0. The CDR3 sequence: CATSETGDTGELFF. CDR3 in DNA: TGTGCCACCAGTGAGACAGGGGACACCGGGGAGCTGTTTTTT.

The genes are TRBV13 and TRBJ1-5; the D gene is possibly TRBD1 (5 bases). The CDR3 runs 15 residues. V dropped 0 bases and J dropped 3 bases, with 9 bases sitting between them. Germline values: CDR1 PRHDT, CDR2 FYEKMQ (reference sequence). CDR3 DNA sequence: TGTGCCAGCAGCTTAGGGGGGCGAGACAATCAGCCCCAGCATTTT. Translating it yields CASSLGGRDNQPQHF. The variable domain in full, completed from reference TRBV13 and TRBJ1-5, reads AAGVIQSPRHLIKEKRETATLKCYPIPRHDTVYWYQQGPGQDPQFLISFYEKMQSDKGSIPDRFSAQQFSDYHSELNMSSLELGDSALYFCASSLGGRDNQPQHFGDGTRLSIL.

The chain has TRBV7-9 and TRBJ2-7; 9 nucleotides match TRBD1. Per germline, CDR1 SEHNR and CDR2 FQNEAQ (reference sequence). The CDR3 covers 13 residues. Trimming removed 7 bases from V and 6 bases from J; junction bases left unmatched: 7. CDR3 bases: TGTGCCAGCAAGTCCGGGACAGGGCCCGAGCAGTACTTC. Protein product: CASKSGTGPEQYF. The whole variable domain, filled in from reference TRBV7-9 and TRBJ2-7, reads DTGVSQNPRHKITKRGQNVTFRCDPISEHNRLYWYRQTLGQGPEFLTYFQNEAQLEKSRLLSDRFSAERPKGSFSTLEIQRTEQGDSAMYLCASKSGTGPEQYFGPGTRLTVT.

The chain employs TRBV2 and TRBJ2-2, with 8 bases lining up with TRBD1. This CDR3 is built from 15 residues. Trimming at V came to 5 bases and at J to 4 bases, leaving 6 bases not matched to a gene. The germline V gene encodes CDR1 SNHLY and CDR2 FYNNEI. The CDR3 sequence: CASSYQGASTGELFF. CDR3 bases: TGTGCCAGCAGTTACCAGGGGGCTAGCACCGGGGAGCTGTTTTTT.

The rearrangement uses TRBV5-4 and TRBJ2-3; D is uncertain. The V gene's germline CDR1 is SGHNT and CDR2 YYREEE (reference sequence). The CDR3 runs to 16 residues. V lost 4 bases to trimming and J lost 5 bases, with 20 bases between them. The chain's CDR3 is CASSRKGGGGGDTQYF. The DNA for the CDR3 is TGTGCCAGCAGCCGCAAAGGTGGCGGCGGTGGAGATACGCAGTATTTT. Looking up the rest from reference TRBV5-4 and TRBJ2-3 gives the full variable domain: ETGVTQSPTHLIKTRGQQVTLRCSSQSGHNTVSWYQQALGQGPQFIFQYYREEENGRGNFPPRFSGLQFPNYSSELNVNALELDDSALYLCASSRKGGGGGDTQYFGPGTRLTVL.

The chain joins TRBV6-5 to TRBJ2-7, with 8 bases aligning to TRBD1. V shed 6 bases and J 6 bases; nucleotides not matched to a gene: 4. The germline gives CDR1 MNHEY, CDR2 SVGAGI. The CDR3 extends over 12 amino acids. The CDR3 sequence: CASSGQGAEQYF. CDR3 coding DNA: TGTGCCAGCAGCGGACAGGGTGCCGAGCAGTACTTC.

The V call is TRBV30, the J call TRBJ1-6, with D unresolved. The V and J ends lost 2 bases and 10 bases respectively, with 24 bases between them. The CDR3 is 17 amino acids. The germline V gene encodes CDR1 GTSNPN and CDR2 SVGIG (reference sequence). CDR3 in amino acids: CAWSIHRSRTGESPLHF. CDR3 DNA: TGTGCCTGGAGTATCCACCGGAGTCGCACGGGAGAATCACCCCTCCACTTT. Variable domain in full (rest from reference TRBV30 and TRBJ1-6): SQTIHQWPATLVQPVGSPLSLECTVEGTSNPNLYWYRQAAGRGLQLLFYSVGIGQISSEVPQNLSASRPQDRQFILSSKKLLLSDSGFYLCAWSIHRSRTGESPLHFGNGTRLTVT.

The rearrangement links TRBV2 to TRBJ1-6, with D possibly matching TRBD1 (6 bases). The CDR3 runs 14 residues. Trimming cost V 6 bases and J 12 bases, with 18 bases left between them. The germline V gene has CDR1 SNHLY and CDR2 FYNNEI. The CDR3 bases are TGTGCCAGCAGCGAGGGGGGGGTCCCTAAACCCCTCCACTTT. Translating gives CASSEGGVPKPLHF.

V and J are TRBV9 and TRBJ2-1; D is ambiguous. Germline CDR1 reads SGDLS; CDR2 reads YYNGEE. V lost 0 bases, J lost 1 base, and 11 bases lay in between. This CDR3 has 16 amino acids. CDR3 in amino acids: CASSVATAGSYNEQFF. CDR3 DNA: TGTGCCAGCAGCGTAGCTACCGCAGGATCCTACAATGAGCAGTTCTTC. The variable domain in full, with the rest retrieved from reference TRBV9 and TRBJ2-1, is DSGVTQTPKHLITATGQRVTLRCSPRSGDLSVYWYQQSLDQGLQFLIQYYNGEERAKGNILERFSAQQFPDLHSELNLSSLELGDSALYFCASSVATAGSYNEQFFGPGTRLTVL.

This clone occurred once. The genes are TRBV7-9 and TRBJ1-5; 8 bases agree with TRBD1. V was clipped by 4 bases and J by 0 bases; unmatched bases: 8. The CDR3 spans 17 residues. The germline V gene encodes CDR1 SEHNR and CDR2 FQNEAQ (reference sequence). The CDR3 loop is CASSSSRDRHSNQPQHF. The CDR3 DNA reads TGTGCCAGCAGCTCGTCCCGGGACAGGCATAGCAATCAGCCCCAGCATTTT. Using reference TRBV7-9 and TRBJ1-5 for the parts outside the CDR3, the full variable domain is DTGVSQNPRHKITKRGQNVTFRCDPISEHNRLYWYRQTLGQGPEFLTYFQNEAQLEKSRLLSDRFSAERPKGSFSTLEIQRTEQGDSAMYLCASSSSRDRHSNQPQHFGDGTRLSIL.

About this clone itself: At one end, the junction sequence differs from germline, possibly due to a read error. CDR3 sequence reads: CASGLAGTRSEAFF. DNA for the CDR3: TGTGCTAGTGGCTTGGCCGGGACTCGTTCTGAAGCTTTCTTT. This chain connects TRBV12-5 to TRBJ1-1; TRBD1 might be the D (5 bases). Looked up from germline, CDR1 is LGHNT and CDR2 is FRNRAP. The CDR3 runs 14 residues.

This CDR3 is CASSPASGDRGYGYTF. CDR3 nucleotides: TGTGCCAGCTCCCCCGCCTCCGGGGACAGGGGCTATGGCTACACCTTC. V and J are TRBV18 and TRBJ1-2; 10 positions agree with TRBD1. Germline-derived CDR1 and CDR2 are KGHSH and LQKENI. The CDR3 covers 16 residues. The V segment lost 6 bases and the J segment 4 bases; nucleotides outside the gene matches: 11.

V gene TRBV7-2 combines with J gene TRBJ1-5; tentatively, D is TRBD1 (6 bases). This CDR3 contains 14 residues. The V end was cut by 5 bases, the J end by 3 bases, with 11 bases between. In germline, CDR1 is SGHTA, CDR2 FQGNSA. CDR3 sequence: CASSQYRDNQPQHF. The CDR3 DNA sequence: TGTGCCAGCAGCCAATACAGGGACAATCAGCCCCAGCATTTT.

The chain couples TRBV10-3 to TRBJ2-6, with a possible D match to TRBD2 (5 bases). Trimming pared 4 bases from V and 0 bases from J, leaving 13 bases between. In germline, CDR1 is ENHRY, CDR2 SYGVKD. CDR3 length: 17 amino acids. CDR3 nucleotide sequence: TGTGCCATCAGTGGAATCGGACTGCTCTCTGGGGCCAACGTCCTGACTTTC. Translation gives CAISGIGLLSGANVLTF.

This clone was detected only a few times. The chain has TRBV28 and TRBJ1-3; D may be TRBD1 (6 bases). The ends were cut back, 9 bases at V and 0 bases at J, with 21 bases in the middle. The CDR3 contains 17 residues. The germline CDR1 and CDR2 sequences are MDHEN and SYDVKM. CDR3 DNA: TGTGCCAGTGGACAGCTGACTATTCACCACTCTGGAAACACCATATATTTT. Translated, it gives CASGQLTIHHSGNTIYF.

The chain recombines TRBV15 with TRBJ2-3, with unresolved D. In germline, CDR1 is LNHNV, CDR2 YYDKDF (reference sequence). V shed 0 bases and J shed 3 bases, with 4 bases lying between them. This CDR3 is built from 13 residues. The CDR3 DNA reads as TGTGCCACCAGCAGAGATCCGACAGATACGCAGTATTTT. As protein: CATSRDPTDTQYF.

The chain links TRBV9 to TRBJ1-2; 12 bases are a match to TRBD1. The CDR3 is made up of 18 amino acids. J gave up 4 bases and V 0 bases, and 10 bases lay outside the gene matches. Germline V lookup: CDR1 SGDLS, CDR2 YYNGEE. The CDR3 nucleotides are TGTGCCAGCAGCGTAGCTACTGAGGGGACAGGGGGCCCCTATGGCTACACCTTC. Translation: CASSVATEGTGGPYGYTF.

The chain carries TRBV5-6 and TRBJ1-2; 12 bases match TRBD1. Unmatched junction bases numbered 8, after V lost 4 bases and J lost 7 bases. CDR3 length: 15 residues. Germline values: CDR1 SGHDT, CDR2 YYEEEE. The CDR3 here is CASSPGGGQGAGYTF. The CDR3 DNA is TGTGCCAGCAGCCCCGGCGGGGGACAGGGGGCTGGCTACACCTTC.

J is TRBJ1-2 and V is TRBV19; tentatively, D is TRBD1 (6 bases). This CDR3 comprises 15 residues. The V end lost 5 bases, the J end lost 0 bases, and 13 bases lay between the germline ends. Germline V CDR1 and CDR2: LNHDA, SQIVND (reference sequence). CDR3 sequence (DNA): TGTGCCAGTAGTGTCACAGGGATTTCTAACTATGGCTACACCTTC. Translation: CASSVTGISNYGYTF.

The chain joins TRBV7-6 to TRBJ2-7; 8 bases are shared with TRBD1. The germline V gene has CDR1 SGHVS and CDR2 FNYEAQ. The CDR3 runs to 14 residues. V lost 2 bases, J lost 5 bases, and 5 bases stayed unmatched. The CDR3 coding sequence is TGTGCCAGCAGCTTATCAGGGGGCAAGGACGAGCAGTACTTC. Encoded protein: CASSLSGGKDEQYF.

In its sample, this clone was seen once. The rearrangement uses TRBV19 and TRBJ1-1, with 9 bases matching TRBD1. Germline V gene sequence: CDR1 LNHDA, CDR2 SQIVND (reference sequence). The CDR3 has 15 amino acids. With V trimmed by 4 bases and J by 3 bases, 6 bases remained unmatched. CDR3 in amino acids: CASSRGTGRDTEAFF. CDR3 bases: TGTGCCAGTAGTAGGGGGACAGGGAGGGACACTGAAGCTTTCTTT.

This chain joins TRBV5-1 and TRBJ1-5, with 9 bases identical to TRBD1. The CDR3 has 14 amino acids. J lost 7 bases, V lost 5 bases, and 7 bases had no gene match. Germline V gene lookup returns CDR1 SGHRS and CDR2 YFSETQ. CDR3 bases: TGCGCCAGCAGGCCGGGACAGGGAGACCAGCCCCAGCATTTT. Residues: CASRPGQGDQPQHF.

The V gene is TRBV5-1, the J gene TRBJ2-2; 7 nucleotides agree with TRBD2. Germline V lookup: CDR1 SGHRS, CDR2 YFSETQ. The V and J ends lost 2 bases and 7 bases, in that order; junction bases with no gene match: 5. CDR3 size: 14 residues. In DNA, the CDR3 is TGCGCCAGCAGCTTAAGCGGGGAGAACGGGGAGCTGTTTTTT. The encoded protein is CASSLSGENGELFF.

The rearrangement links TRBV10-3 to TRBJ1-5, with D uncertain. Per the germline V gene, CDR1 is ENHRY and CDR2 is SYGVKD. V was clipped by 4 bases and J by 6 bases, with 10 bases between them. The CDR3 spans 13 residues. CDR3 in amino acids: CAISGNQVQPQHF. In DNA, the CDR3 is TGTGCCATCAGTGGTAACCAGGTTCAGCCCCAGCATTTT.